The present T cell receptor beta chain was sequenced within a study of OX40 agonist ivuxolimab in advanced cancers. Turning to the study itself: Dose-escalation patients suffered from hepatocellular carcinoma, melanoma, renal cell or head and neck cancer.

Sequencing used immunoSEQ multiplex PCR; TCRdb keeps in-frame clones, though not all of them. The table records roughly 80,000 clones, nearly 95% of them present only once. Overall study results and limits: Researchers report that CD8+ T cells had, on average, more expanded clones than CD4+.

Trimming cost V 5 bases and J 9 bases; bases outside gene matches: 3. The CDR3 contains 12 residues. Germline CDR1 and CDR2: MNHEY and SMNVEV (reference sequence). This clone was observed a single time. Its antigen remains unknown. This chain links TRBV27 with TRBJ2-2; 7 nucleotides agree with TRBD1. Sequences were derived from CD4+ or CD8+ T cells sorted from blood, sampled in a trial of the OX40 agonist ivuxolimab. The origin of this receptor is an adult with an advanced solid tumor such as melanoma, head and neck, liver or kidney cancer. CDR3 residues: CASSEGGRELFF. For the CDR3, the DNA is TGTGCCAGCAGTGAAGGGGGCCGGGAGCTGTTTTTT.